This T cell receptor beta chain was sequenced in a study of blood T cell repertoires in COVID-19. For the study at large: Whether acute or convalescent, the COVID-19 samples came from the United States, Italy and Spain. T cells, B-cell-depleted T cells, or PBMCs supplied cDNA or gDNA.

V shed 5 bases and J 4 bases; nucleotides not matched to a gene: 10. The CDR3 loop spans 16 amino acids. Germline V gene data show CDR1 as SEHNR and CDR2 as FQNEAQ (reference sequence). Measured with immunoSEQ multiplex PCR; TCRdb has only the in-frame clones, and not every one. The table lists 150,000 to 200,000 clones, 70% to 90% of them singletons. The sample was peripheral blood. The V call is TRBV7-9, the J call TRBJ2-1; 8 nucleotides match TRBD1. The receptor was derived from a human donor in a cohort sampled during active COVID-19. The CDR3 DNA is TGTGCCAGCAGCCTGACTCAGGGGGCCTTTTACAATGAGCAGTTCTTC. This codes for CASSLTQGAFYNEQFF.